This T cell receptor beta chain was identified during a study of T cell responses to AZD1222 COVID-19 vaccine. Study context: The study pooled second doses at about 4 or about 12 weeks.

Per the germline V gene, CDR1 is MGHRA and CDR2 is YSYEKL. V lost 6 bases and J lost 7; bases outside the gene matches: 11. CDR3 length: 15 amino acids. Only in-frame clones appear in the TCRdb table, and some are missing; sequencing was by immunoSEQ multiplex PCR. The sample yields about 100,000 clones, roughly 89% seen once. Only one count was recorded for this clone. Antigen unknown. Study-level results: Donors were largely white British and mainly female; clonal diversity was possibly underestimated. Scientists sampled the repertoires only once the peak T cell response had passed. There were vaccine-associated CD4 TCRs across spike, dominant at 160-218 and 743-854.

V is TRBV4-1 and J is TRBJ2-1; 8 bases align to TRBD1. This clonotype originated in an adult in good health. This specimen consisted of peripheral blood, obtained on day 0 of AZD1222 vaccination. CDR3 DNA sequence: TGCGCCAGCAGAGAAACCGGGACAGGTGGGAATGAGCAGTTCTTC. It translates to CASRETGTGGNEQFF.